Presented here are 26 T cell receptor beta chains from one specimen sequenced in a study of T cell responses to AZD1222 COVID-19 vaccine. Libraries were prepared by immunoSEQ multiplex PCR; TCRdb keeps only in-frame clonotypes and omits some of them. This table has about 130,000 clones, just over 85% appearing once. Sequencing was performed on peripheral blood, taken on day 0 of AZD1222 vaccination. Receptor source: an adult in good health.

The V and J genes are TRBV7-9 and TRBJ1-5; D may be TRBD1 (5 bases). There are 18 residues in the CDR3. Trimming left V 1 base short and J 4 bases short, with 20 bases between. In germline, CDR1 is SEHNR, CDR2 FQNEAQ (reference sequence). CDR3 sequence: CASSLGETWTQGNQPQHF. DNA of the CDR3: TGTGCCAGCAGCTTAGGGGAGACTTGGACTCAGGGTAATCAGCCCCAGCATTTT. Full variable domain (remainder filled in from reference TRBV7-9 and TRBJ1-5): DTGVSQNPRHKITKRGQNVTFRCDPISEHNRLYWYRQTLGQGPEFLTYFQNEAQLEKSRLLSDRFSAERPKGSFSTLEIQRTEQGDSAMYLCASSLGETWTQGNQPQHFGDGTRLSIL.

The chain couples TRBV27 to TRBJ2-5, with 9 nucleotides matching TRBD1. The CDR3 is 18 residues long. After removal of 5 bases from V and 4 bases from J, the junction contained 17 bases not matched to a gene. The V gene's germline CDR1 is MNHEY and CDR2 SMNVEV (reference sequence). DNA of the CDR3: TGTGCCAGCAGTCCCTATGTCCCGGGACAGGGAATGGGAGAGACCCAGTACTTC. Translating it yields CASSPYVPGQGMGETQYF.

The chain couples TRBV5-1 to TRBJ2-2, with D possibly being TRBD1 (5 bases). V was clipped by 1 base and J by 4 bases, with 11 bases between them. The germline V gene has CDR1 SGHRS and CDR2 YFSETQ. The CDR3 runs to 15 residues. The CDR3 bases are TGCGCCAGCAGCTTGCGTGGCGACAGCACCGGGGAGCTGTTTTTT. Its protein product is CASSLRGDSTGELFF.

In its sample, this clone was seen once. The gene calls are TRBV7-6 and TRBJ1-3; 10 positions match TRBD1. V was pared by 4 bases and J by 3 bases, with 9 bases of the junction left unmatched. The CDR3 length is 17 residues. Germline V CDR1 and CDR2: SGHVS, FNYEAQ. The CDR3 spells CASSSGQGVTFGNTIYF. The CDR3 region has the DNA TGTGCCAGCAGCTCCGGACAGGGGGTGACCTTTGGAAACACCATATATTTT.

V usage is TRBV5-1 and J usage is TRBJ1-2; no definite D call. CDR1 and CDR2 from the germline V gene are SGHRS and YFSETQ. There are 12 residues in the CDR3. V dropped 0 bases and J dropped 1 base, with 1 base sitting between them. In DNA, the CDR3 is TGCGCCAGCAGCTTGGATAACTATGGCTACACCTTC. Amino acid sequence: CASSLDNYGYTF.

This clone is a singleton in its sample. The V gene is TRBV10-3, the J gene TRBJ1-6, with 8 bases identical to TRBD1. Germline assignment: CDR1 ENHRY and CDR2 SYGVKD. The CDR3 consists of 13 residues. V was pared by 8 bases and J by 7 bases, with 4 bases of the junction left unmatched. This CDR3 reads CAIGDRWNSPLHF. The CDR3 DNA follows: TGTGCCATCGGGGACAGGTGGAATTCACCCCTCCACTTT.

The chain is built from TRBV9 and TRBJ1-1; D call uncertain. The CDR3 has 17 residues. Trimming cost V 2 bases and J 4 bases, with 21 bases left between them. Germline lookup yields CDR1 SGDLS and CDR2 YYNGEE. CDR3 sequence: CASSVNLLGRSGTEAFF. The CDR3 nucleotides read TGTGCCAGCAGCGTTAATTTGCTGGGAAGGAGCGGCACTGAAGCTTTCTTT. The full variable domain, its missing parts supplied by reference TRBV9 and TRBJ1-1, is DSGVTQTPKHLITATGQRVTLRCSPRSGDLSVYWYQQSLDQGLQFLIQYYNGEERAKGNILERFSAQQFPDLHSELNLSSLELGDSALYFCASSVNLLGRSGTEAFFGQGTRLTVV.

The chain carries TRBV11-2 and TRBJ2-7; D unresolved. Trimming removed 3 bases at V and 0 bases at J, with 9 bases between. The CDR3 is made up of 14 amino acids. The germline V gene encodes CDR1 SGHAT and CDR2 FQNNGV. CDR3 protein: CASSLTDSSYEQYF. Written as DNA, the CDR3 is TGTGCCAGCAGCTTGACCGATAGCTCCTACGAGCAGTACTTC.

The chain is built from TRBV2 and TRBJ2-5; D not certain. V shed 4 bases and J shed 3 bases, with 9 bases lying between them. The length of the CDR3 is 13 residues. CDR1 and CDR2 (germline): SNHLY, FYNNEI. The CDR3 sequence: CASSVRLEETQYF. In DNA, the CDR3 is TGTGCCAGCAGTGTAAGACTGGAAGAGACCCAGTACTTC.

The rearrangement uses TRBV10-3 and TRBJ2-5; D may be TRBD1 or TRBD2 (6 bases each). Trimming pared 3 bases from V and 4 bases from J, leaving 18 bases between. The CDR3 extends over 16 amino acids. Germline V gene data show CDR1 as ENHRY and CDR2 as SYGVKD. This CDR3 is CAISDLGGRAGETQYF. CDR3 in DNA: TGTGCCATCAGTGACCTAGGGGGGCGGGCAGGAGAGACCCAGTACTTC.

The chain recombines TRBV10-3 with TRBJ2-7, with 8 nucleotides matching TRBD1. The germline gives CDR1 ENHRY, CDR2 SYGVKD. V shed 4 bases and J 1 base; nucleotides not matched to a gene: 9. The CDR3 runs to 16 residues. The CDR3 DNA is TGTGCCATCAGTGGGGGACAGGCGATTTTGTCCTACGAGCAGTACTTC. Residues: CAISGGQAILSYEQYF.

The chain carries TRBV7-2 and TRBJ2-1; tentatively, D is TRBD1 (6 bases). The CDR3 has 14 amino acids. V lost 2 bases and J lost 9, with 14 bases in between. The germline gives CDR1 SGHTA, CDR2 FQGNSA. For the CDR3, the DNA is TGTGCCAGCAGCTTATCACTGGGGGCGGGTGAGCAGTTCTTC. The encoded protein is CASSLSLGAGEQFF.

The chain has TRBV19 and TRBJ2-1; D is undetermined. V was trimmed by 2 bases and J by 3 bases, leaving 11 bases between them. Germline CDR1 reads LNHDA; CDR2 reads SQIVND (reference sequence). This CDR3 has 15 amino acids. The CDR3 spells CASSIRPLYYNEQFF. CDR3 coding DNA: TGTGCCAGTAGTATACGACCCTTATACTACAATGAGCAGTTCTTC.

The chain recombines TRBV10-3 with TRBJ2-1; 7 bases align to TRBD1. This CDR3 has 15 amino acids. Trimming removed 2 bases from V and 4 bases from J; junction bases left unmatched: 5. The germline CDR1 and CDR2 sequences are ENHRY and SYGVKD. The CDR3 DNA follows: TGTGCCATCAGTGAGAGGGGGACAGCTTACAATGAGCAGTTCTTC. Amino acid sequence: CAISERGTAYNEQFF.

The rearrangement uses TRBV14 and TRBJ1-1, with TRBD1 as a possible D gene (5 bases). Germline V gene lookup returns CDR1 SGHDN and CDR2 FVKESK. The CDR3 consists of 15 residues. Trimming pared 6 bases from V and 3 bases from J, leaving 17 bases between. The CDR3 reads CASSRAGSMDTEAFF. The DNA for the CDR3 is TGTGCCAGCAGTCGAGCAGGGTCCATGGACACTGAAGCTTTCTTT. The full variable domain, in which reference TRBV14 and TRBJ1-1 provide the parts outside the CDR3, is EAGVTQFPSHSVIEKGQTVTLRCDPISGHDNLYWYRRVMGKEIKFLLHFVKESKQDESGMPNNRFLAERTGGTYSTLKVQPAELEDSGVYFCASSRAGSMDTEAFFGQGTRLTVV.

This clone has only a few counts. The chain couples TRBV10-3 to TRBJ1-1; D perhaps matches TRBD1 (5 bases). The length of the CDR3 is 12 residues. CDR1 and CDR2 (germline): ENHRY, SYGVKD. V lost 11 bases to trimming and J lost 4 bases, with 14 bases between them. CDR3 sequence reads: CAGGRGITEAFF. CDR3 DNA: TGTGCCGGGGGGAGAGGGATCACTGAAGCTTTCTTT.

As to this clone: This CDR3 is also generated by other DNA sequences in the sample. This chain connects TRBV9 to TRBJ1-3; D unclear. The ends were cut back, 2 bases at V and 2 bases at J, with 2 bases in the middle. Germline assignment: CDR1 SGDLS and CDR2 YYNGEE. The CDR3 sequence is 12 residues long. CDR3 in amino acids: CASSVAGNTIYF. The CDR3 DNA is TGTGCCAGCAGCGTGGCTGGAAACACCATATATTTT.

This clone was detected a few times. The chain uses TRBV29-1 and TRBJ1-2, with 8 bases identical to TRBD1. CDR1 SQVTM and CDR2 ANQGSEA come from the germline V gene. The CDR3 sequence is 13 residues long. Germline trimming cut 3 bases from V and 0 bases from J; bases unmatched to any gene: 0. The CDR3 is CSVETGANYGYTF. CDR3 bases: TGCAGCGTTGAGACAGGGGCTAACTATGGCTACACCTTC.

The chain links TRBV7-2 to TRBJ2-3; 8 bases match TRBD2. V lost 4 bases, J lost 2 bases, and 8 bases stayed unmatched. The germline V gene encodes CDR1 SGHTA and CDR2 FQGNSA. CDR3 length equals 16 residues. CDR3 protein: CASSSQAGASTDTQYF. DNA for the CDR3: TGTGCCAGCAGCTCCCAAGCGGGGGCCTCCACAGATACGCAGTATTTT.

CDR3 sequence (DNA): TGTGCCACCAGTGACCGCAACGGGGGCCGTGAACCGGGACAGATAACCTACAATGAGCAGTTCTTC. Its translation is CATSDRNGGREPGQITYNEQFF. The chain couples TRBV24-1 to TRBJ2-1, with D perhaps TRBD1 (7 bases). V gave up 4 bases and J gave up 2 bases, with 32 bases separating them. The V gene's germline CDR1 is KGHDR and CDR2 SFDVKD. The CDR3 spans 22 residues.

The V and J genes are TRBV5-4 and TRBJ2-3; 8 bases agree with TRBD2. The length of the CDR3 is 14 residues. J was trimmed by 0 bases and V by 5 bases; bases with no gene match: 2. The germline V gene has CDR1 SGHNT and CDR2 YYREEE (reference sequence). The CDR3 reads CASSRGGSTDTQYF. The CDR3 bases are TGTGCCAGCAGTCGGGGGGGGAGCACAGATACGCAGTATTTT.

The rearrangement links TRBV7-2 to TRBJ2-7; perhaps TRBD2 as D (6 bases). This CDR3 spans 15 amino acids. Trimming took off 5 bases at V and 6 bases at J, with 20 bases between the two ends. Germline lookup yields CDR1 SGHTA and CDR2 FQGNSA. The CDR3 coding sequence is TGTGCCAGCAGCCTCCGGGACTTCTTAACCTCCGAGCAGTACTTC. Amino acids: CASSLRDFLTSEQYF.

The V call is TRBV20-1, the J call TRBJ1-2, with D unclear. CDR1 and CDR2 (germline): DFQATT, SNEGSKA (reference sequence). There are 12 residues in the CDR3. Trimming removed 3 bases at V and 7 bases at J, with 12 bases between. The CDR3, as DNA: TGCAGTGCTAGTATCACCCTCGGTGGCTACACCTTC. Its protein is CSASITLGGYTF.

The chain joins TRBV9 to TRBJ1-3; D gene ambiguous. This CDR3 has 15 residues. Trimming stripped 3 bases from V and 4 bases from J, with 14 bases between. The germline gives CDR1 SGDLS, CDR2 YYNGEE. In DNA form, the CDR3 reads TGTGCCAGCAGCGACCCTGGAGGGAAAGGAAACACCATATATTTT. It specifies CASSDPGGKGNTIYF. Filled out from reference TRBV9 and TRBJ1-3, the complete variable domain reads DSGVTQTPKHLITATGQRVTLRCSPRSGDLSVYWYQQSLDQGLQFLIQYYNGEERAKGNILERFSAQQFPDLHSELNLSSLELGDSALYFCASSDPGGKGNTIYFGEGSWLTVV.

The chain is built from TRBV24-1 and TRBJ2-5, with TRBD2 matching over 7 bases. CDR1 is KGHDR and CDR2 is SFDVKD in the germline V gene. This CDR3 comprises 14 residues. V gave up 1 base and J gave up 8 bases; unmatched junction bases: 6. The CDR3 coding sequence is TGTGCCACCAGTGATTTTTCGGCGGGGGAAACCCAGTACTTC. The encoded protein is CATSDFSAGETQYF.

The rearrangement links TRBV18 to TRBJ1-1; 9 bases line up with TRBD1. The CDR3 is 15 amino acids. V dropped 4 bases and J dropped 1; count of bases not matched to a gene: 4. CDR1 KGHSH and CDR2 LQKENI come from the germline V gene. The CDR3: CASSLLDRGNTEAFF. The CDR3 bases are TGTGCCAGCTCACTCCTGGACAGGGGGAACACTGAAGCTTTCTTT. The full variable domain, its missing parts supplied by reference TRBV18 and TRBJ1-1, is NAGVMQNPRHLVRRRGQEARLRCSPMKGHSHVYWYRQLPEEGLKFMVYLQKENIIDESGMPKERFSAEFPKEGPSILRIQQVVRGDSAAYFCASSLLDRGNTEAFFGQGTRLTVV.